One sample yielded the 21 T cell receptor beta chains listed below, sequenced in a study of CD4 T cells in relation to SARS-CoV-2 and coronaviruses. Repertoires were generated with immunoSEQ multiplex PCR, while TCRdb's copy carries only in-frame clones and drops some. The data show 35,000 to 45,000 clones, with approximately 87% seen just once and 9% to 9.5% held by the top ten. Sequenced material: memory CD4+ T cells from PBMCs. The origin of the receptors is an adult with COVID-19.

The CDR3 protein is CASSYAGPGTEAFF. CDR3 coding DNA: TGTGCCAGCAGTTACGCGGGGCCTGGCACTGAAGCTTTCTTT. The chain carries TRBV6-2 or TRBV6-3 and TRBJ1-1; possibly TRBD1 for D (5 bases). This CDR3 is built from 14 residues. V lost 2 bases and J lost 4, with 11 bases in between. The germline CDR1 and CDR2 sequences are MNHEY and SVGEGT.

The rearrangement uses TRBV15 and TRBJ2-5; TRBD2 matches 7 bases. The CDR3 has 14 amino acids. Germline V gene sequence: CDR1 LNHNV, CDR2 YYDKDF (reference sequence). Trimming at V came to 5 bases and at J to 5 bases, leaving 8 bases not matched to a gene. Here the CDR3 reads CATSSRTSGETQYF. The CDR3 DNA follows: TGTGCCACCAGCTCTAGGACTAGTGGGGAGACCCAGTACTTC. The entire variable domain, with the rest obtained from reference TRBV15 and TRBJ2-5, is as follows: DAMVIQNPRYQVTQFGKPVTLSCSQTLNHNVMYWYQQKSSQAPKLLFHYYDKDFNNEADTPDNFQSRRPNTSFCFLDIRSPGLGDTAMYLCATSSRTSGETQYFGPGTRLLVL.

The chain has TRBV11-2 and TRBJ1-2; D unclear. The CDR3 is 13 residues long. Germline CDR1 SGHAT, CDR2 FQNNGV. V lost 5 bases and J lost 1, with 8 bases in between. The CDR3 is CASSQDSNYGYTF. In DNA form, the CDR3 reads TGTGCCAGCAGCCAGGATAGTAACTATGGCTACACCTTC.

In nucleotides, the CDR3 is TGTGCCAGCAGAAAAACAGGGGTGACCTACACAGATACGCAGTATTTT. Its protein is CASRKTGVTYTDTQYF. This sequence joins TRBV6-7 and TRBJ2-3, with 7 bases fitting TRBD1. TRBV6-7 belongs to the ORF category, with a function that is uncertain. The junction had 11 bases not matched to a gene; V was cut back by 6 bases and J by 2 bases. CDR3 length: 16 amino acids.

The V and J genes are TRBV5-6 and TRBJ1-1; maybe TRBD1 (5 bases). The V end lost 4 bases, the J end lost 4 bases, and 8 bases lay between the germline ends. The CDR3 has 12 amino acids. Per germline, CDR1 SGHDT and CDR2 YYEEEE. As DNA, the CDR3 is TGTGCCAGCAGCCCAGGGTCCACTGAAGCTTTCTTT. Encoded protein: CASSPGSTEAFF. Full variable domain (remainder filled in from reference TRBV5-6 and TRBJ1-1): DAGVTQSPTHLIKTRGQQVTLRCSPKSGHDTVSWYQQALGQGPQFIFQYYEEEERQRGNFPDRFSGHQFPNYSSELNVNALLLGDSALYLCASSPGSTEAFFGQGTRLTVV.

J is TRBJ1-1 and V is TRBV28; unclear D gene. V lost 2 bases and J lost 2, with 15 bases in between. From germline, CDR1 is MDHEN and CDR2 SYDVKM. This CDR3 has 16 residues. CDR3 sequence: CASSLVPSGVNTEAFF. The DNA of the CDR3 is TGTGCCAGCAGTTTAGTCCCCTCAGGAGTAAACACTGAAGCTTTCTTT.

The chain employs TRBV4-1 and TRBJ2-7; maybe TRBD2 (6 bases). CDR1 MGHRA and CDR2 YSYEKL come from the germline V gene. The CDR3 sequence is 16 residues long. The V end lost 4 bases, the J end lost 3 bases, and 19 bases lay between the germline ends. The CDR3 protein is CASSLLPRDSYYEQYF. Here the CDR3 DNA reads TGCGCCAGCAGCCTACTCCCTCGGGACTCCTACTACGAGCAGTACTTC.

The CDR3 coding sequence is TGTGCCAGCAGTGCCACCGGGACAGGGGGCTTCGTGGAGCAGTTCTTC. Its translation is CASSATGTGGFVEQFF. The chain is built from TRBV6-1 and TRBJ2-1, with 12 bases lining up with TRBD1. Trimming at V came to 4 bases and at J to 10 bases, leaving 11 bases not matched to a gene. The CDR3 is 16 amino acids. Germline V gene lookup returns CDR1 MNHNS and CDR2 SASEGT.

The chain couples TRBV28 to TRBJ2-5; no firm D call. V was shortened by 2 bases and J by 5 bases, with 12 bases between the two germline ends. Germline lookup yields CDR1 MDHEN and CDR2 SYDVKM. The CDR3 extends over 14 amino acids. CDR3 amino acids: CASSLSSPRETQYF. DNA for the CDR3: TGTGCCAGCAGTTTAAGTAGCCCCAGGGAGACCCAGTACTTC. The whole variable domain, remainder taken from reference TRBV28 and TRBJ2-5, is DVKVTQSSRYLVKRTGEKVFLECVQDMDHENMFWYRQDPGLGLRLIYFSYDVKMKEKGDIPEGYSVSREKKERFSLILESASTNQTSMYLCASSLSSPRETQYFGPGTRLLVL.

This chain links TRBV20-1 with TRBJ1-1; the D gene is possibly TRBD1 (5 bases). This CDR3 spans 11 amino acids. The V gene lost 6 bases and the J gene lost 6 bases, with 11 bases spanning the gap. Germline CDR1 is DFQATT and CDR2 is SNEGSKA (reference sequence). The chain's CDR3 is CSARGGAEAFF. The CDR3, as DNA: TGCAGTGCCCGTGGGGGGGCTGAAGCTTTCTTT.

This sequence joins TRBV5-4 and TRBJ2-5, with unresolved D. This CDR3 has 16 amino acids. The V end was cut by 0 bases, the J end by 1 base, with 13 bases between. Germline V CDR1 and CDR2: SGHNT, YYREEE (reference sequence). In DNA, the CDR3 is TGTGCCAGCAGCTTGGCGCCCGTGGCAGGCCAAGAGACCCAGTACTTC. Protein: CASSLAPVAGQETQYF.

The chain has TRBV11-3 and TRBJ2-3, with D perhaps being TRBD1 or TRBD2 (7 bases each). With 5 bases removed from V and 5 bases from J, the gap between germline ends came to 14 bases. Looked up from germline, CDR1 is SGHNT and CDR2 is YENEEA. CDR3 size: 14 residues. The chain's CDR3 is CASSLGRGGDTQYF. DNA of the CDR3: TGTGCCAGCAGCCTGGGCAGGGGGGGAGATACGCAGTATTTT.

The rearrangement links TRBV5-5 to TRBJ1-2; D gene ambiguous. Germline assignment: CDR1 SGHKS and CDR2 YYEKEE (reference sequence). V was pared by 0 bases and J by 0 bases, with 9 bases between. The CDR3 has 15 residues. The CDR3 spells CASSLGAAANYGYTF. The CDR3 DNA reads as TGTGCCAGCAGCTTGGGAGCTGCAGCTAACTATGGCTACACCTTC.

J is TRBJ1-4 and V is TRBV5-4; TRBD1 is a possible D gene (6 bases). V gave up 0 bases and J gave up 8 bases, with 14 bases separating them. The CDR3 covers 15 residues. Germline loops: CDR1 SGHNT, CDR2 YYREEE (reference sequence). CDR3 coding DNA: TGTGCCAGCAGCTTGGCTGCGGGACAAAACGAAAAACTGTTTTTT. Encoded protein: CASSLAAGQNEKLFF.

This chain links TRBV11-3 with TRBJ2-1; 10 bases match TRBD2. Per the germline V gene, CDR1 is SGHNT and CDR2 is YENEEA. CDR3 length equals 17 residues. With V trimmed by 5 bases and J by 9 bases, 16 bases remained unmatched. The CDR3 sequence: CASSASRASGGKVEQFF. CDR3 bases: TGTGCCAGCAGCGCGAGCCGTGCTAGCGGGGGCAAAGTTGAGCAGTTCTTC. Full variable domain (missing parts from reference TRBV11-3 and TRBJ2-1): EAGVVQSPRYKIIEKKQPVAFWCNPISGHNTLYWYLQNLGQGPELLIRYENEEAVDDSQLPKDRFSAERLKGVDSTLKIQPAELGDSAVYLCASSASRASGGKVEQFFGPGTRLTVL.

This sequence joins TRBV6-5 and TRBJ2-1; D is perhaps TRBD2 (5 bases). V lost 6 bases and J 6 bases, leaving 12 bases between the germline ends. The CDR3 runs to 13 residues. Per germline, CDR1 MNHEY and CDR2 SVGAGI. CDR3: CASREAGGNEQFF. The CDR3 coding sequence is TGTGCCAGCAGGGAGGCCGGCGGCAATGAGCAGTTCTTC.

CDR3 sequence reads: CASSQVTSGVSTDTQYF. CDR3 nucleotides: TGTGCCAGCAGCCAAGTGACTAGCGGGGTGAGCACAGATACGCAGTATTTT. The chain has TRBV3-1 (or the pseudogene TRBV3-2) and TRBJ2-3, with 11 positions matching TRBD2. The CDR3 sequence is 17 residues long. Germline CDR1 is LGHDT and CDR2 is YNNKEL (reference sequence). Trimming took 1 base from V and 0 from J; bases not matched to a gene: 3.

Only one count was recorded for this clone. The DNA for the CDR3 is TGCAGCGTTTCTTACTCCTACGAGCAGTACTTC. This sequence encodes CSVSYSYEQYF. The rearrangement uses TRBV29-1 and TRBJ2-7; D not certain. The length of the CDR3 is 11 residues. Trimming took 5 bases from V and 0 from J, leaving 5 bases between them. Germline CDR1 reads SQVTM; CDR2 reads ANQGSEA.

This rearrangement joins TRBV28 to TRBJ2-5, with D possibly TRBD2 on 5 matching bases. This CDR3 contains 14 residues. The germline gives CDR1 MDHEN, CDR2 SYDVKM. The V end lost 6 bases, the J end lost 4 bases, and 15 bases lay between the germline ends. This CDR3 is CASSRGKARETQYF. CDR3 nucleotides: TGTGCCAGCAGCCGAGGGAAGGCCAGAGAGACCCAGTACTTC.

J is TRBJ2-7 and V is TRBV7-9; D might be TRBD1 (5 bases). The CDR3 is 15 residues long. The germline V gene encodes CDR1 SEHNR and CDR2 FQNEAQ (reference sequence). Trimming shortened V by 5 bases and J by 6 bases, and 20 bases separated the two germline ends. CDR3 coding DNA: TGTGCCAGCAGCCCTTTGGACAATGCCGGGCGCGAGCAGTACTTC. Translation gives CASSPLDNAGREQYF.

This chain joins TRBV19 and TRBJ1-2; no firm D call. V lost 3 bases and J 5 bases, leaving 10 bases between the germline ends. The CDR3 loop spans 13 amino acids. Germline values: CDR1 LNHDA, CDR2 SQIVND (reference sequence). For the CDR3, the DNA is TGTGCCAGTAGTATGGGCGCCCAATATGGCTACACCTTC. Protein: CASSMGAQYGYTF.